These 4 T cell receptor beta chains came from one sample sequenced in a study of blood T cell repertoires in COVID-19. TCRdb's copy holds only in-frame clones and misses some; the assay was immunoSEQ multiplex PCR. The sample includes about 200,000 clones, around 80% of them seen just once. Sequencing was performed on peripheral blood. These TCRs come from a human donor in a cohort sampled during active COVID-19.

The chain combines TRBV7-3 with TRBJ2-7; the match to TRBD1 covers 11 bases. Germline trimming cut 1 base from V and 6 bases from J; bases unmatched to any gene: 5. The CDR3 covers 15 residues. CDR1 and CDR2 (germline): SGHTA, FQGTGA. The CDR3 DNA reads TGTGCCAGCAGCTTAATGGGGACAGGGGGGTCCGAGCAGTACTTC. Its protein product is CASSLMGTGGSEQYF.

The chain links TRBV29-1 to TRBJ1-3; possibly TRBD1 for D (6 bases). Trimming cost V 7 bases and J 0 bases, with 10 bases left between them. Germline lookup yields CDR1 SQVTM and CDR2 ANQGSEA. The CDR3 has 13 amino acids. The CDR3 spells CSAQQGSGNTIYF. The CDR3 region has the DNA TGCAGCGCCCAACAGGGCTCTGGAAACACCATATATTTT.

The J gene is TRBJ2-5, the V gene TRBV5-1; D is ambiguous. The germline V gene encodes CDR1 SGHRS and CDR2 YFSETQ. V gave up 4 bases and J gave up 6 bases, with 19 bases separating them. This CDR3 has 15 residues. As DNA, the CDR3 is TGCGCCAGCAGCCCGTCAGACTCAAATCATCAGACCCAGTACTTC. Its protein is CASSPSDSNHQTQYF.

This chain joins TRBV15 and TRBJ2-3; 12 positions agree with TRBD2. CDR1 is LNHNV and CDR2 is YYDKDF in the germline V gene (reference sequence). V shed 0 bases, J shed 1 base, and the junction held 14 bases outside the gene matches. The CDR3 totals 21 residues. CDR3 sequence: CATSRDRFRTSGVGGTDTQYF. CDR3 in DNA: TGTGCCACCAGCAGAGATCGGTTCAGGACTAGCGGGGTAGGAGGCACAGATACGCAGTATTTT. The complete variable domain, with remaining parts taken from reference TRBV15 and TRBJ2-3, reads DAMVIQNPRYQVTQFGKPVTLSCSQTLNHNVMYWYQQKSSQAPKLLFHYYDKDFNNEADTPDNFQSRRPNTSFCFLDIRSPGLGDTAMYLCATSRDRFRTSGVGGTDTQYFGPGTRLTVL.